This TCR beta chain was retrieved from a study of blood T cell repertoires in COVID-19. Looking at the study overall: Italy, Spain and the United States were the sources of the convalescent and acute COVID-19 samples.

Source study methods: Reference gene primers were amplified, and this amplification served to estimate nucleated cell counts. Only in-frame clones appear in the TCRdb table, and some are missing; sequencing was by immunoSEQ multiplex PCR. D and trimming come from the DNA, and the V and J calls and clone size come from that table. The repertoire holds 180,000 or so clones, around 80% seen once, with about 6.9% in the top ten. This CDR3 contains 14 residues. The chain is built from TRBV21-1 and TRBJ1-1. TRBV21-1 is classified as a pseudogene. The receptor was isolated from a human donor with acute or convalescent COVID-19. The donor label of this sample is uncertain. Sequenced input: peripheral blood. The CDR3 loop reads CASSKGGFSTEAFF. CDR3 in DNA: TGTGCCAGCAGCAAAGGAGGGTTCAGCACTGAAGCTTTCTTT.